This T cell receptor beta chain stems from a study of cytomegalovirus exposure and HLA in healthy donors. This PCR relied on a set of 60 Vbeta primers and 13 Jbeta primers. Repertoires were generated with immunoSEQ multiplex PCR, while TCRdb's copy carries only in-frame clones and drops some. This table holds over 55,000 clones. A remark on this clone: Antigen: not known.

Study results and limitations: It was only CMV serostatus that was available as immune exposure information. A reported reduction in N-insertions relative to the roughly 700-donor mean was seen in an Asian-associated ancestry cluster in a later analysis.

Germline-derived CDR1 and CDR2 are KGHSH and LQKENI. This CDR3 contains 15 residues. Trimming shortened V by 3 bases and J by 4 bases, and 14 bases separated the two germline ends. The rearrangement uses TRBV18 and TRBJ2-3; D is possibly TRBD1 (6 bases). The sequence derives from a boy younger than 18 in good health and CMV-seronegative. The sequencing sample was made of PBMCs. The CDR3 coding sequence is TGTGCCAGCTCACCGGGACATTCGCCGGCAGATACGCAGTATTTT. It specifies CASSPGHSPADTQYF.